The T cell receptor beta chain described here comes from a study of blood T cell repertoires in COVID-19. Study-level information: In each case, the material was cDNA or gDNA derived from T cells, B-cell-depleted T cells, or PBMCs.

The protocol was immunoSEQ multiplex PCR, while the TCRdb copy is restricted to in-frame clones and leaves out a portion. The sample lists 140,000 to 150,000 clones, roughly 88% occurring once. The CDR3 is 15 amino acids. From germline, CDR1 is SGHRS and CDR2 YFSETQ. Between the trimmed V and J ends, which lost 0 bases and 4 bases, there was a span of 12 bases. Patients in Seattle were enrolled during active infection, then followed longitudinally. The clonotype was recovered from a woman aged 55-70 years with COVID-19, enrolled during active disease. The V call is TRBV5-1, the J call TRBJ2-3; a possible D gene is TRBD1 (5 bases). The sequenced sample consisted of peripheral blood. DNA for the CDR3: TGCGCCAGCAGCTTGGTCCAGGGCGATCCAGATACGCAGTATTTT. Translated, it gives CASSLVQGDPDTQYF.